The 19 T cell receptor beta chains listed next were all sequenced from one sample in a study of regulatory T cells in long-lasting Graves disease. The authors built TCR beta libraries using iRepertoire HTBI primers and Arm-PCR of CDR3 regions. Via MiXCR, TCRdb re-called the multiplex PCR reads, giving one row per CDR3 protein. This table holds over 450,000 distinct CDR3 sequences, about 12% found once. Sample time point: newly diagnosed GD, antithyroid drugs for less than 3 months. PBMCs provided the RNA from which the TCR library was made. The sample was also reused in another study, on T cells in Graves' hyperthyroidism and ophthalmopathy.

The sequences come from peripheral blood mononuclear cells (PBMCs), collected at new diagnosis, from a patient treated with antithyroid drugs. Receptor source: a woman between 25 and 40 years old with Graves disease.

Many counts were recorded for this clonotype. The rearrangement joins TRBV20-1 to TRBJ2-1; 8 bases agree with TRBD2. Losses at the gene ends were 2 bases for V and 2 bases for J; bases not matched to a gene: 11. Germline V lookup: CDR1 DFQATT, CDR2 SNEGSKA (reference sequence). CDR3 size: 17 residues. The CDR3 coding sequence is TGCAGTGCTAGAATCCGGGGACTAGGGAGGCCCTACAATGAGCAGTTCTTC. Translating it yields CSARIRGLGRPYNEQFF.

This clonotype was seen a handful of times. The chain joins TRBV28 to TRBJ2-7; D tentatively reads TRBD1 or TRBD2 (5 bases each). The CDR3 extends over 16 amino acids. CDR1 MDHEN and CDR2 SYDVKM come from the germline V gene. The V gene lost 8 bases and the J gene lost 0 bases, with 20 bases spanning the gap. CDR3 loop: CASQTVGVRASYEQYF. The CDR3 nucleotides are TGTGCCAGCCAAACAGTGGGGGTGAGGGCCTCCTACGAGCAGTACTTC.

This clonotype came up a few times. The V call is TRBV19, the J call TRBJ1-5; 8 positions match TRBD1. Trimming cost V 10 bases and J 9 bases; bases outside gene matches: 11. CDR1 is LNHDA and CDR2 is SQIVND in the germline V gene (reference sequence). This CDR3 is built from 13 residues. Written as DNA, the CDR3 is TGTGCCACCACGGACAGGGAATGGTGGCCCCAGCATTTT. Translating gives CATTDREWWPQHF.

Only a few counts were recorded for this clonotype. The V and J genes are TRBV9 and TRBJ2-1; 9 nucleotides line up with TRBD1. The CDR3 consists of 15 residues. The V gene end was trimmed by 0 bases and the J gene end by 3 bases; junction bases not matched to a gene: 1. CDR1 is SGDLS, CDR2 YYNGEE, per germline. The CDR3 protein is CASSVGDRDYNEQFF. The DNA for the CDR3 is TGTGCCAGCAGCGTAGGGGACAGGGACTACAATGAGCAGTTCTTC.

The J gene is TRBJ2-5, the V gene TRBV11-2; 9 positions match TRBD2. This CDR3 has 17 amino acids. Per the germline V gene, CDR1 is SGHAT and CDR2 is FQNNGV. V lost 4 bases, J lost 4 bases, and 13 bases stayed unmatched. The chain's CDR3 is CASSSRGSGSFGETQYF. CDR3 DNA sequence: TGTGCCAGCAGCTCCCGGGGTAGCGGGAGTTTCGGAGAGACCCAGTACTTC.

The V call is TRBV5-6, the J call TRBJ1-1; D unclear. Deletions cut 0 bases from V and 7 bases from J, with 13 bases between. The germline V gene has CDR1 SGHDT and CDR2 YYEEEE. CDR3 length equals 14 residues. The CDR3 here is CASSLGPKISEAFF. The CDR3, as DNA: TGTGCCAGCAGCTTGGGTCCCAAAATTAGTGAAGCTTTCTTT.

In this sample, this clonotype turned up many times. V usage is TRBV6-1 and J usage is TRBJ1-6; no clear D. The CDR3 spans 16 residues. Germline values: CDR1 MNHNS, CDR2 SASEGT. V was clipped by 10 bases and J by 0 bases, with 16 bases between them. In DNA, the CDR3 is TGTGCCACCGCGGGGTTAGAGAGCTCCTATAATTCACCCCTCCACTTT. It codes for CATAGLESSYNSPLHF.

This clonotype was recorded many times. The CDR3 nucleotides read TGTGCCAGCAGCCTTCTTGTAGTGGATGAGCAGTTCTTC. It codes for CASSLLVVDEQFF. The V call is TRBV3-1, the J call TRBJ2-1; D is unclear. The CDR3 contains 13 residues. The germline CDR1 and CDR2 sequences are LGHDT and YNNKEL (reference sequence). Trimming pared 4 bases from V and 8 bases from J, leaving 12 bases between.

This clonotype has only a few counts. The genes are TRBV4-3 and TRBJ1-6, with 8 bases aligning to TRBD1. Per germline, CDR1 LGHNA and CDR2 YSLEER. The CDR3 consists of 15 residues. Trimming removed 2 bases from V and 7 bases from J; junction bases left unmatched: 4. The CDR3 DNA is TGCGCCAGCAGCCAAAGGGACAGGCAAAATTCACCCCTCCACTTT. It yields the protein CASSQRDRQNSPLHF.

V and J are TRBV7-9 and TRBJ1-3; D gene ambiguous. Germline V gene lookup returns CDR1 SEHNR and CDR2 FQNEAQ (reference sequence). V lost 4 bases and J lost 8, with 15 bases in between. CDR3 length: 14 residues. The CDR3 sequence is CASSSNPGRHTIYF. The CDR3 DNA follows: TGTGCCAGCAGCTCTAATCCGGGTCGGCACACCATATATTTT.

This clonotype came up many times. This rearrangement joins TRBV2 to TRBJ2-1; no definite D call. The V and J ends lost 1 base and 8 bases respectively, with 3 bases between them. Germline V gene data show CDR1 as SNHLY and CDR2 as FYNNEI. CDR3 size: 11 residues. The CDR3 nucleotides read TGTGCCAGCAGTGAAGGCTATGAGCAGTTCTTC. Translated: CASSEGYEQFF. The entire variable domain, with the rest obtained from reference TRBV2 and TRBJ2-1, is as follows: EPEVTQTPSHQVTQMGQEVILRCVPISNHLYFYWYRQILGQKVEFLVSFYNNEISEKSEIFDDQFSVERPDGSNFTLKIRSTKLEDSAMYFCASSEGYEQFFGPGTRLTVL.

The rearrangement links TRBV20-1 to TRBJ2-5; 7 bases fit TRBD2. The germline V gene has CDR1 DFQATT and CDR2 SNEGSKA (reference sequence). V shed 5 bases and J 4 bases; nucleotides not matched to a gene: 22. This CDR3 has 18 residues. The CDR3 coding sequence is TGCAGTGCTCCAGGCCGTGGGGGAGGGCCCCAGTTTGGAGAGACCCAGTACTTC. As protein: CSAPGRGGGPQFGETQYF.

This clonotype showed up many times. V gene TRBV20-1 combines with J gene TRBJ2-7; 11 bases agree with TRBD2. CDR1 is DFQATT and CDR2 is SNEGSKA in the germline V gene (reference sequence). The CDR3 has 16 amino acids. Trimming removed 6 bases from V and 7 bases from J; junction bases left unmatched: 17. The CDR3 here is CSAVTSGRSIGGEQYF. The CDR3 DNA reads as TGCAGTGCGGTTACTAGCGGGAGAAGCATAGGCGGGGAGCAGTACTTC.

This clonotype has a count of ten or more. DNA for the CDR3: TGTGCCAGCAGTTACTCGAAGGGGACCAAGAATTCACCCCTCCACTTT. Its translation: CASSYSKGTKNSPLHF. This rearrangement joins TRBV6-5 to TRBJ1-6; a weak D match, TRBD1 (5 bases). The CDR3 covers 16 residues. V gave up 0 bases and J gave up 7 bases, with 13 bases separating them. Germline CDR1 MNHEY, CDR2 SVGAGI.

This clonotype was detected once. The junction does not match germline at one end; this may be a read error. This sequence joins TRBV11-2 and TRBJ2-3; tentatively, D is TRBD2 (6 bases). Germline CDR1 reads SGHAT; CDR2 reads FQNNGV. The CDR3 is 14 residues long. For the CDR3, the DNA is TGTGCCAGCAGCTTTTCGCGGGGCACAGATACGCACTATTTT. Translating it yields CASSFSRGTDTHYF.

This clonotype was seen ten or more times. The V and J genes are TRBV19 and TRBJ1-5; no definite D call. Germline loops: CDR1 LNHDA, CDR2 SQIVND (reference sequence). The V gene lost 5 bases and the J gene lost 0 bases, with 11 bases spanning the gap. The CDR3 covers 15 residues. The CDR3 loop is CASSVNSHSNQPQHF. CDR3 bases: TGTGCCAGTAGTGTAAACAGTCATAGCAATCAGCCCCAGCATTTT.

To note about this clonotype: This is likely an artifact of a read error, given a far larger clone one base away. The chain carries TRBV7-2 and TRBJ1-1; D is possibly TRBD1 (5 bases). The CDR3 is 14 amino acids. Germline assignment: CDR1 SGHTA and CDR2 FQGNSA. CDR3 sequence reads: CASSQEGRNAEAFF. CDR3 bases: TGCGCCAGCAGCCAAGAGGGGAGGAACGCTGAAGCTTTCTTT.

This clonotype occurred many times. The genes are TRBV7-2 and TRBJ1-3; D remains unclear. Germline V gene lookup returns CDR1 SGHTA and CDR2 FQGNSA. V was trimmed by 0 bases and J by 4 bases, leaving 16 bases between them. This CDR3 is 17 amino acids long. The DNA for the CDR3 is TGTGCCAGCAGCTTAGCGGGCAGCTTCAAAGCGGGAAACACCATATATTTT. It codes for CASSLAGSFKAGNTIYF. Full variable domain (outside the CDR3, taken from reference TRBV7-2 and TRBJ1-3): GAGVSQSPSNKVTEKGKDVELRCDPISGHTALYWYRQSLGQGLEFLIYFQGNSAPDKSGLPSDRFSAERTGGSVSTLTIQRTQQEDSAVYLCASSLAGSFKAGNTIYFGEGSWLTVV.

This clonotype was seen ten or more times. The chain combines TRBV7-2 with TRBJ1-1, with a weak D call TRBD1 (5 bases). The CDR3 has 12 amino acids. V gave up 4 bases and J gave up 8 bases, with 11 bases separating them. Germline values: CDR1 SGHTA, CDR2 FQGNSA. CDR3 sequence: CASSSKGKEAFF. The DNA for the CDR3 is TGTGCCAGCAGCTCCAAGGGGAAAGAAGCTTTCTTT.